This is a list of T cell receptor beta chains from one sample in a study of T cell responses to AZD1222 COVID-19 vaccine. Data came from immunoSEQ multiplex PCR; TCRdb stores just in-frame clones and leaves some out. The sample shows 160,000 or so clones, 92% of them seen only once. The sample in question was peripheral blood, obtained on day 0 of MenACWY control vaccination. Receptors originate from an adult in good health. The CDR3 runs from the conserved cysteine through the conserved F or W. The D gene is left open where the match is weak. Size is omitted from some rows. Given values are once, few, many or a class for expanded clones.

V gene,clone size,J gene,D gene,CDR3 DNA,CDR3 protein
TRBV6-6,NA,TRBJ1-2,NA,TGTGCCAGCAGTTACGAGGGCAGGGCCGGGAATGGCTACACCTTC,CASSYEGRAGNGYTF
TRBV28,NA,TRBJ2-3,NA,TGTGCCAGCACCACGGGCTCAGATACGCAGTATTTT,CASTTGSDTQYF
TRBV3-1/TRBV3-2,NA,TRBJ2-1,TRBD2,TGTGCCAGCAGCCGATTAGCGGGAGTTCCCTCCAATGAGCAGTTCTTC,CASSRLAGVPSNEQFF
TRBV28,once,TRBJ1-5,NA,TGTGCCAGCAGTTTACTAGGACGGGCCAAGGTTCAGCCCCAGCATTTT,CASSLLGRAKVQPQHF
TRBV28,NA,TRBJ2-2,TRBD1,TGTGCCAGCATGAACAGGGGGATCACCGGGGAGCTGTTTTTT,CASMNRGITGELFF
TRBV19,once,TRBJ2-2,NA,TGTGCCAGTAGTACCCAACTAGGTCTAGGGACCGGGGAGCTGTTTTTT,CASSTQLGLGTGELFF
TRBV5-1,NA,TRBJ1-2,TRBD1,TGCGCCAGCAGCGAGGGCCAGGGACAGCTCTATGGCTACACCTTC,CASSEGQGQLYGYTF
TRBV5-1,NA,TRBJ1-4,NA,TGCGCCAGCAGCTTGGTCGGACAGCGAGCAACTAATGAAAAACTGTTTTTT,CASSLVGQRATNEKLFF
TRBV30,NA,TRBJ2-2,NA,TGTGCCTGGAGTGTACTGGCCGGAGGCACCGGGGAGCTGTTTTTT,CAWSVLAGGTGELFF
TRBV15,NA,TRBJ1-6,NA,TGTGCCACCAGCAGATCAAGGCCCCCCCGGCGTTCACCCCTCCACTTT,CATSRSRPPRRSPLHF
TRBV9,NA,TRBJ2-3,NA,TGTGCCAGCAGCGTAGTTGGGGTCACAGATACGCAGTATTTT,CASSVVGVTDTQYF
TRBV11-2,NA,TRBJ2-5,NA,TGTGCCAGCACCCACGGAGAGACCCAGTACTTC,CASTHGETQYF
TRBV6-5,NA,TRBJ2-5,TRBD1,TGTGCCAGCAGCCGACGTGGACAGGGGCAAGAGACCCAGTACTTC,CASSRRGQGQETQYF
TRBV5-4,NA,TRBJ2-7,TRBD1,TGTGCCAGCAACGTTGACAGGGTCGGCGAGCAGTACTTC,CASNVDRVGEQYF
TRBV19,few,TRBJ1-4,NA,TGTGCCAGTAGTATGGACGCGGAAAAACTGTTTTTT,CASSMDAEKLFF
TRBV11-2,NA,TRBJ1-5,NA,TGTGCCAGCAGCTTAGAAAGGAATCAGCCCCAGCATTTT,CASSLERNQPQHF
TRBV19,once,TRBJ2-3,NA,TGTGCCAGCCCCCCTAAGTATGGAGATACGCAGTATTTT,CASPPKYGDTQYF
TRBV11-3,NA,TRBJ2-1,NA,TGTGCCAGCAGCTCAGGAGTCGGGAGAACCTACAATGAGCAGTTCTTC,CASSSGVGRTYNEQFF
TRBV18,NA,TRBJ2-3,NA,TGTGCCAGCTCAAAGGAAAATACGCAGTATTTT,CASSKENTQYF
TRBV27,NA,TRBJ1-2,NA,TGTGCCAGCAGTTTAGGTTCCCAGGGATTCGGGGGCTACACCTTC,CASSLGSQGFGGYTF
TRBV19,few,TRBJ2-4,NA,TGTGCCAGTAGTATACTTAGGACAGGCGGGGACATTCAGTACTTC,CASSILRTGGDIQYF
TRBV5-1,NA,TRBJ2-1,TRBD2,TGCGCCAGCAGGGACGGGGCAAGCGGGAGGTTCAATGAGCAGTTCTTC,CASRDGASGRFNEQFF
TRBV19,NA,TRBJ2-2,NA,TGTGCCAGTAGTATAAAAGGGACCACCGGGGAGCTGTTTTTT,CASSIKGTTGELFF
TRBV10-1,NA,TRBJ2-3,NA,TGCGCCAGCAGTGAGTCCAGCGGGCTCACAGATACGCAGTATTTT,CASSESSGLTDTQYF
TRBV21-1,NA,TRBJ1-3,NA,TGTGCCAGCAGCCGGAGTGGGGCTTTCTCTGGAAACACCATATATTTT,CASSRSGAFSGNTIYF
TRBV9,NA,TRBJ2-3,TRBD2,TGTGCCAGCACCCAGTTGGGACTAGCGGGAGATACGCAGTATTTT,CASTQLGLAGDTQYF
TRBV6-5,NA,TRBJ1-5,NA,TGTGCCAGCAGCCTCTCGGGGGCCCCAAATCAGCCCCAGCATTTT,CASSLSGAPNQPQHF
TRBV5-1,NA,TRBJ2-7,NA,TGCGCCAGCAGCTTGAAAGAGGACGAGCAGTACTTC,CASSLKEDEQYF
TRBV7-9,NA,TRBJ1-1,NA,TGTGCCAGCAGCTTTGCAGGGGATCGGTACACTGAAGCTTTCTTT,CASSFAGDRYTEAFF
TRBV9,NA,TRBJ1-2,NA,TGTGCCAGCAGCGTAGGAGGGCAGGGCTATGGCTACACCTTC,CASSVGGQGYGYTF
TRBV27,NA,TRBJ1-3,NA,TGTGCCAGCAGTTTAAGGGGCTATTCTGGAAACACCATATATTTT,CASSLRGYSGNTIYF
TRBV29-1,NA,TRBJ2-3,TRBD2,TGCAGCTTCCGGGGGGTGGGACTAGCGGGAGCTCGAGATACGCAGTATTTT,CSFRGVGLAGARDTQYF
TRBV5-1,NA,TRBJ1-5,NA,TGCGCCAGCAGTCCGACAGGCCCCAATCAGCCCCAGCATTTT,CASSPTGPNQPQHF
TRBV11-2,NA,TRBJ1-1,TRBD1,TGTGCCAGCAGCCTTCACAGGGGTACAGCTTTCTTT,CASSLHRGTAFF
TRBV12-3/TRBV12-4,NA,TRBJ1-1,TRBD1,TGTGCCAGCAGCTCACAGGGACAGACTGAAGCTTTCTTT,CASSSQGQTEAFF
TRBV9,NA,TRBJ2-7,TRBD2,TGTGCCAGCAGCGTAGGACTAGCGGGAGTGACCTACGAGCAGTACTTC,CASSVGLAGVTYEQYF
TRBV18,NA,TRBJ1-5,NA,TGTGCCAGCTCACTCCAGGACAGAGGCAATCAGCCCCAGCATTTT,CASSLQDRGNQPQHF
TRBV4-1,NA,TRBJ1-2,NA,TGCGCCAGCAGCCAAGAAAAGGGCAGGGGAAGCTATGGCTACACCTTC,CASSQEKGRGSYGYTF
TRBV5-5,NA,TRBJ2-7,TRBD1,TGTGCCAGCAGCTTGATGTTCGGGACAGGGGTATCCTACGAGCAGTACTTC,CASSLMFGTGVSYEQYF
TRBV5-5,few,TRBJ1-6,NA,TGTGCCAGCAGCCGTGGGGGATGGTCACCCCTCCACTTT,CASSRGGWSPLHF
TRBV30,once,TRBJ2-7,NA,TGTGCCTGGAGTGTAGCAAGGTCGACGGTCGAGCAGTACTTC,CAWSVARSTVEQYF
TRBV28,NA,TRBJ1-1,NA,TGTGCCAGCAGCGGGACTCCCGAAGATAAAGCTTTCTTT,CASSGTPEDKAFF
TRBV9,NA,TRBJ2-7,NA,TGTGCCAGCAGCGTTGGGACCGCGACCTACGAGCAGTACTTC,CASSVGTATYEQYF
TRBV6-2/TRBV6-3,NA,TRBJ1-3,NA,TGTGCCAGCAGTTACGGCGGGGACGGAAACACCATATATTTT,CASSYGGDGNTIYF
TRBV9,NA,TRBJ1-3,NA,TGTGCCAGCAGCTTAAGGACCTCGGACAACACCATATATTTT,CASSLRTSDNTIYF
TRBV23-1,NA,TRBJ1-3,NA,TGCGCCAGCAGTCAAAGACAGGCAAGCTCTGGAAACACCATATATTTT,CASSQRQASSGNTIYF
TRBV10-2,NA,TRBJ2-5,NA,TGCGCCAGCAGGGAAGGGGAGACCCAGTACTTC,CASREGETQYF
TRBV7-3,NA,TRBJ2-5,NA,TGTGCCAGCAGCTTAACTAGTAAAGAGACCCAGTACTTC,CASSLTSKETQYF
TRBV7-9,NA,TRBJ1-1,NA,TGTGCCAGCAGCTTAGAACACCGGAACACTGAAGCTTTCTTT,CASSLEHRNTEAFF
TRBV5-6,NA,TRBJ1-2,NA,TGTGCCAGCAGCTTGATAGTGGGTACCCAAGGCTACACCTTC,CASSLIVGTQGYTF
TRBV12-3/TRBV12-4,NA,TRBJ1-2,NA,TGTGCCAGCAGTTCCGACGTAATAAGGAGCTACACCTTC,CASSSDVIRSYTF
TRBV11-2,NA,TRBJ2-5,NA,TGTGCCAGCAGCTTAGGGACGCTCCAAGAGACCCAGTACTTC,CASSLGTLQETQYF
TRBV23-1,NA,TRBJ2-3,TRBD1,TGCGCCAGCAGACAGACAATCCCCCGGGACAGGGGAAATGAGACAGATACGCAGTATTTT,CASRQTIPRDRGNETDTQYF
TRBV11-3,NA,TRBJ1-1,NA,TGTGCCAGCACCCGAGGGGATCTGAACACTGAAGCTTTCTTT,CASTRGDLNTEAFF
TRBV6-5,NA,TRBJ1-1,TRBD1,TGTGCCAGCAGTTACTCGGGGCAGGGGGCTTACACTGAAGCTTTCTTT,CASSYSGQGAYTEAFF